A single sample is the source of the 9 T cell receptor beta chains below, sequenced in a study of blood T cell repertoires in COVID-19. The protocol was immunoSEQ multiplex PCR, while the TCRdb copy is restricted to in-frame clones and leaves out a portion. The table lists a few hundred thousand clones, 84% of them singletons. Sequenced input: PBMCs or T cells enriched from blood (not recorded which). The receptors derive from a man aged 25 to 40 with acute COVID-19.

The V and J genes are TRBV2 and TRBJ1-5; possibly TRBD1 for D (5 bases). This CDR3 spans 14 amino acids. Germline V gives CDR1 SNHLY, CDR2 FYNNEI. Trimming pared 6 bases from V and 4 bases from J, leaving 13 bases between. The CDR3 loop is CASSPNPGNQPQHF. The DNA for the CDR3 is TGTGCCAGCAGCCCAAACCCAGGGAATCAGCCCCAGCATTTT.

V and J are TRBV6-5 and TRBJ1-1, with 8 bases that match TRBD1. Per the germline V gene, CDR1 is MNHEY and CDR2 is SVGAGI. The CDR3 is made up of 16 amino acids. Trimming removed 6 bases from V and 11 bases from J; junction bases left unmatched: 20. DNA of the CDR3: TGTGCCAGCAGCTACGACCGCAGGGGGCGAGGAGGTTCGGCTTTCTTT. Protein: CASSYDRRGRGGSAFF.

CDR3 sequence (DNA): TGTGCCAGCAGGGGACAGGGCGGCAATCAGCCCCAGCATTTT. Its translation: CASRGQGGNQPQHF. The chain links TRBV28 to TRBJ1-5; 9 nucleotides match TRBD1. The germline CDR1 and CDR2 sequences are MDHEN and SYDVKM. The junction had 2 bases not matched to a gene; V was cut back by 6 bases and J by 2 bases. The CDR3 covers 14 residues.

The CDR3 nucleotides are TGTGCCAGCAGCGACGACACCTTCGAGGGGCATTTT. Its protein product is CASSDDTFEGHF. The rearrangement joins TRBV12-3 or TRBV12-4 to TRBJ1-5; D is uncertain. Trimming pared 6 bases from V and 15 bases from J, leaving 18 bases between. The CDR3 spans 12 residues.

The chain employs TRBV5-1 and TRBJ1-3, with 10 bases matching TRBD1. CDR3 length equals 17 residues. Germline values: CDR1 SGHRS, CDR2 YFSETQ. V was pared by 4 bases and J by 1 base, with 8 bases of the junction left unmatched. The CDR3 region has the DNA TGCGCCAGCAGCAAGGACAGGGGGATTGCGTCTGGAAACACCATATATTTT. As protein: CASSKDRGIASGNTIYF.

This clone was seen more than once but under ten times. V is TRBV7-3 and J is TRBJ2-2; 7 bases line up with TRBD1. V was pared by 5 bases and J by 6 bases, with 15 bases of the junction left unmatched. The CDR3 contains 17 residues. Germline CDR1 reads SGHTA; CDR2 reads FQGTGA. CDR3 bases: TGTGCCAGCAGCCTATTCGATGGACAGGTGACCCCCGGGGAGCTGTTTTTT. The encoded protein is CASSLFDGQVTPGELFF.

The rearrangement links TRBV9 to TRBJ1-2; weak D call: TRBD1 (6 bases). The V end was cut by 3 bases, the J end by 4 bases, with 25 bases between. The CDR3 has 18 amino acids. Germline assignment: CDR1 SGDLS and CDR2 YYNGEE. CDR3 coding DNA: TGTGCCAGCAGCGGACGGAGAAGCGGGACGGCAGGGGCCTATGGCTACACCTTC. Protein product: CASSGRRSGTAGAYGYTF.

The chain combines TRBV19 with TRBJ1-2; 10 bases line up with TRBD1. The CDR3 consists of 15 residues. Per germline, CDR1 LNHDA and CDR2 SQIVND (reference sequence). The ends lost 4 bases at V and 4 bases at J; junction bases unmatched: 6. CDR3 nucleotide sequence: TGTGCCAGTAGTACACCGGGACAGGGGACCTATGGCTACACCTTC. Residues: CASSTPGQGTYGYTF. The full variable domain, rest sourced from reference TRBV19 and TRBJ1-2, is DGGITQSPKYLFRKEGQNVTLSCEQNLNHDAMYWYRQDPGQGLRLIYYSQIVNDFQKGDIAEGYSVSREKKESFPLTVTSAQKNPTAFYLCASSTPGQGTYGYTFGSGTRLTVV.

This clone was seen more than once but under ten times. The chain couples TRBV7-6 to TRBJ2-3; 15 bases map to TRBD2. Trimming cost V 5 bases and J 2 bases; bases outside gene matches: 5. The CDR3 has 17 amino acids. Germline CDR1 reads SGHVS; CDR2 reads FNYEAQ. CDR3 sequence (DNA): TGTGCCAGCAGCCCGGGACTAGCGGGGGGCTACACAGATACGCAGTATTTT. It specifies CASSPGLAGGYTDTQYF.